This TCR beta chain appears in the sequencing data of a study of cytomegalovirus exposure and HLA in healthy donors. Among the donors, all were healthy bone marrow donors. V was shortened by 5 bases and J by 5 bases, with 15 bases between the two germline ends. Per germline, CDR1 MNHEY and CDR2 SMNVEV (reference sequence). There are 14 residues in the CDR3. Study observations and caveats: Productive rates of about 87% or about 30% were seen for most TCR beta V segments in an earlier analysis. V- and J-gene trimming in TCR beta was tied to a missense DCLRE1C variant by an analysis performed later.

The PCR contained 60 Vbeta and 13 Jbeta primers. Clones were read by immunoSEQ multiplex PCR, and TCRdb kept only the in-frame ones, dropping some. Of under 200,000 clones detected, 80% appear once; the ten largest clones hold 5.7%. This clone was seen a single time. Antigen specificity is unknown. Sequencing was performed on PBMCs. J is TRBJ1-2 and V is TRBV27; possibly TRBD1 for D (5 bases). This TCR derives from a man in his forties in good health and CMV-seronegative. CDR3 nucleotides: TGTGCCAGCAGTAGGGAACAGGCGGGGTATGGCTACACCTTC. Amino acids: CASSREQAGYGYTF.